The 26 T cell receptor beta chains below all came from one sample that was sequenced in a study of siplizumab effects on memory and regulatory T cells. Produced via immunoSEQ multiplex PCR; TCRdb's table is partial and in-frame only. Of roughly 97,000 clones listed, 93% were seen once; the top ten hold approximately 0.67%. Sequencing was done on a sample of Tregs sorted from blood. The receptors were sampled from a human donor in good health.

The J gene is TRBJ1-1, the V gene TRBV6-1; D gene unclear. The CDR3 spans 13 residues. Germline CDR1 reads MNHNS; CDR2 reads SASEGT. V lost 5 bases and J 2 bases, leaving 9 bases between the germline ends. CDR3 residues: CASSNRLNTEAFF. The CDR3 DNA follows: TGTGCCAGCAGTAACCGCTTAAACACTGAAGCTTTCTTT.

This rearrangement joins TRBV7-2 to TRBJ2-2, with TRBD2 identical over 8 bases. The ends lost 0 bases at V and 6 bases at J; junction bases unmatched: 3. CDR1 is SGHTA and CDR2 is FQGNSA in the germline V gene. The CDR3 sequence is 15 residues long. The chain's CDR3 is CASSLAPGGAGELFF. The CDR3 DNA is TGTGCCAGCAGCTTAGCCCCGGGAGGGGCCGGGGAGCTGTTTTTT.

The genes are TRBV30 and TRBJ2-2; D ambiguous. The CDR3 runs 14 residues. CDR1 and CDR2 (germline): GTSNPN, SVGIG (reference sequence). Trimming removed 3 bases from V and 0 bases from J, with 8 bases in between. CDR3 sequence (DNA): TGTGCCTGGAGAGAAGGACCGAACACCGGGGAGCTGTTTTTT. Protein product: CAWREGPNTGELFF.

The V gene is TRBV18, the J gene TRBJ2-3, with D tentatively TRBD1 (8 bases). V dropped 4 bases and J dropped 5 bases, with 19 bases sitting between them. The length of the CDR3 is 16 residues. Germline-derived CDR1 and CDR2 are KGHSH and LQKENI. The DNA of the CDR3 is TGTGCCAGCTCACTCATCGGACAGGGCGGGGGAGATACGCAGTATTTT. Protein: CASSLIGQGGGDTQYF.

The V gene is TRBV5-1, the J gene TRBJ2-5; 7 bases are a match to TRBD1. V lost 6 bases to trimming and J lost 6 bases; unmatched junction nucleotides: 26. Germline values: CDR1 SGHRS, CDR2 YFSETQ. The CDR3 length is 19 residues. This chain's CDR3 is CASKHSDLADRERLKTQYF. Written as DNA, the CDR3 is TGCGCCAGCAAACACTCGGATCTCGCCGACAGGGAAAGGTTGAAGACCCAGTACTTC.

The CDR3 nucleotides read TGCGCCAGCAGCTTGTCAGGGAATAGCAATCAGCCCCAGCATTTT. This encodes CASSLSGNSNQPQHF. V gene TRBV5-1 combines with J gene TRBJ1-5; tentative D call: TRBD1 (5 bases). The CDR3 is 15 amino acids. Germline V gene lookup returns CDR1 SGHRS and CDR2 YFSETQ. V was cut by 1 base and J by 0 bases, with 8 bases left in between.

V gene TRBV7-2 combines with J gene TRBJ2-7; D not resolved. Germline CDR1 is SGHTA and CDR2 is FQGNSA. The CDR3 loop spans 15 amino acids. Trimming pared 4 bases from V and 1 base from J, leaving 14 bases between. CDR3 sequence: CASSSVGWGSYEQYF. The CDR3 DNA reads TGTGCCAGCAGCTCAGTAGGGTGGGGTTCCTACGAGCAGTACTTC.

V and J are TRBV5-6 and TRBJ2-5, with no clear D. V gave up 0 bases and J gave up 5 bases, with 5 bases separating them. The CDR3 spans 12 residues. CDR1 is SGHDT and CDR2 is YYEEEE in the germline V gene. The CDR3 sequence: CASSLVSETQYF. CDR3 nucleotides: TGTGCCAGCAGCTTGGTCAGTGAGACCCAGTACTTC.

The CDR3 loop is CASSLRGVFNTEAFF. The CDR3 coding sequence is TGTGCCAGCAGCTTGCGAGGCGTTTTTAACACTGAAGCTTTCTTT. J is TRBJ1-1 and V is TRBV5-4; D is ambiguous. The CDR3 has 15 residues. CDR1 and CDR2 from the germline V gene are SGHNT and YYREEE (reference sequence). V lost 1 base and J lost 2, with 12 bases in between. The whole variable domain, remainder taken from reference TRBV5-4 and TRBJ1-1, is ETGVTQSPTHLIKTRGQQVTLRCSSQSGHNTVSWYQQALGQGPQFIFQYYREEENGRGNFPPRFSGLQFPNYSSELNVNALELDDSALYLCASSLRGVFNTEAFFGQGTRLTVV.

The table lists this clone with a few counts. The chain has TRBV11-2 and TRBJ2-4, with a tentative D call TRBD2 (7 bases). Per germline, CDR1 SGHAT and CDR2 FQNNGV. V gave up 3 bases and J gave up 8 bases, with 11 bases separating them. The CDR3 is 13 amino acids. CDR3 loop: CASSLRGGDIQYF. The CDR3, as DNA: TGTGCCAGCAGCTTGCGAGGGGGGGACATTCAGTACTTC.

The chain joins TRBV13 to TRBJ1-6; possibly TRBD1 for D (5 bases). The germline gives CDR1 PRHDT, CDR2 FYEKMQ (reference sequence). The CDR3 loop spans 15 amino acids. With 1 base removed from V and 8 bases from J, the gap between germline ends came to 12 bases. For the CDR3, the DNA is TGTGCCAGCAGCTTAGAGGGACGGGCACATTCACCCCTCCACTTT. This encodes CASSLEGRAHSPLHF.

This chain uses TRBV7-2 with TRBJ1-5; D unclear. The V end was cut by 3 bases, the J end by 4 bases, with 10 bases between. This CDR3 spans 14 amino acids. CDR1 SGHTA and CDR2 FQGNSA come from the germline V gene. In nucleotides, the CDR3 is TGTGCCAGCAGCTTGGACCCGGGGAATCAGCCCCAGCATTTT. This encodes CASSLDPGNQPQHF.

A few counts support this clone. This chain connects TRBV2 to TRBJ2-2, with 10 bases identical to TRBD2. Germline-derived CDR1 and CDR2 are SNHLY and FYNNEI. Germline trimming cut 2 bases from V and 7 bases from J; bases unmatched to any gene: 4. The CDR3 has 15 amino acids. The CDR3 protein is CASSELAGVYGELFF. The CDR3 DNA follows: TGTGCCAGCAGTGAACTAGCGGGGGTTTACGGGGAGCTGTTTTTT.

The chain uses TRBV2 and TRBJ2-5; D not resolved. Germline-derived CDR1 and CDR2 are SNHLY and FYNNEI. The V end lost 8 bases, the J end lost 3 bases, and 7 bases lay between the germline ends. The CDR3 has 11 amino acids. This chain's CDR3 is CASSKEETQYF. DNA of the CDR3: TGTGCCAGCTCCAAAGAAGAGACCCAGTACTTC.

The chain joins TRBV11-3 to TRBJ2-6; D gene unclear. The germline V gene has CDR1 SGHNT and CDR2 YENEEA. The CDR3 contains 17 residues. With 1 base removed from V and 0 bases from J, the gap between germline ends came to 10 bases. Written as DNA, the CDR3 is TGTGCCAGCAGCTTAGTAGTAGCTTTCTCTGGGGCCAACGTCCTGACTTTC. Translated: CASSLVVAFSGANVLTF. The variable domain in full, with the rest retrieved from reference TRBV11-3 and TRBJ2-6, is EAGVVQSPRYKIIEKKQPVAFWCNPISGHNTLYWYLQNLGQGPELLIRYENEEAVDDSQLPKDRFSAERLKGVDSTLKIQPAELGDSAVYLCASSLVVAFSGANVLTFGAGSRLTVL.

The chain is built from TRBV19 and TRBJ2-1; the D is unclear. Trimming took 4 bases from V and 5 from J, leaving 6 bases between them. Per germline, CDR1 LNHDA and CDR2 SQIVND (reference sequence). The length of the CDR3 is 12 residues. The CDR3 coding sequence is TGTGCCAGTAGTAAGGACGACAATGAGCAGTTCTTC. Encoded protein: CASSKDDNEQFF.

V usage is TRBV5-1 and J usage is TRBJ1-4, with a tentative D call TRBD1 (5 bases). CDR3 size: 14 residues. V lost 3 bases, J lost 5 bases, and 11 bases lay in between. CDR1 SGHRS and CDR2 YFSETQ come from the germline V gene. The CDR3 DNA sequence: TGCGCCAGCAGCTCCGGGACGCTGAATGAAAAACTGTTTTTT. Protein sequence: CASSSGTLNEKLFF.

The rearrangement links TRBV5-4 to TRBJ1-1; TRBD1 aligns across 9 bases. J lost 1 base, V lost 4 bases, and 11 bases had no gene match. Germline V lookup: CDR1 SGHNT, CDR2 YYREEE (reference sequence). The CDR3 consists of 17 residues. CDR3 protein: CASSLGQGLVKNTEAFF. CDR3 bases: TGTGCCAGCAGCCTCGGACAGGGGTTGGTTAAGAACACTGAAGCTTTCTTT.

The J gene is TRBJ2-2, the V gene TRBV27, with D perhaps matching TRBD2 (6 bases). This CDR3 has 19 residues. Germline V lookup: CDR1 MNHEY, CDR2 SMNVEV (reference sequence). V was trimmed by 7 bases and J by 0 bases, leaving 24 bases between them. The CDR3 is CASTHSRSLGLPNTGELFF. The CDR3 DNA is TGTGCCAGCACCCACTCTCGGAGCTTGGGACTTCCGAACACCGGGGAGCTGTTTTTT.

The rearrangement uses TRBV5-4 and TRBJ2-1; 7 bases fit TRBD2. V was pared by 4 bases and J by 3 bases, with 7 bases of the junction left unmatched. Per the germline V gene, CDR1 is SGHNT and CDR2 is YYREEE (reference sequence). There are 15 residues in the CDR3. The CDR3 bases are TGTGCCAGCAGCCCCCTAGCGGTTGGCTACAATGAGCAGTTCTTC. Its translation: CASSPLAVGYNEQFF. The full variable domain, in which reference TRBV5-4 and TRBJ2-1 provide the parts outside the CDR3, is ETGVTQSPTHLIKTRGQQVTLRCSSQSGHNTVSWYQQALGQGPQFIFQYYREEENGRGNFPPRFSGLQFPNYSSELNVNALELDDSALYLCASSPLAVGYNEQFFGPGTRLTVL.

The V gene is TRBV15, the J gene TRBJ1-3, with D uncertain. V lost 0 bases and J 9 bases, leaving 12 bases between the germline ends. In germline, CDR1 is LNHNV, CDR2 YYDKDF (reference sequence). The CDR3 runs to 14 residues. The CDR3 region has the DNA TGTGCCACCAGCAGAGACATCGCCATAACCACCATATATTTT. It encodes CATSRDIAITTIYF.

This chain links TRBV19 with TRBJ2-3; the D gene is possibly TRBD2 (7 bases). Between the trimmed V and J ends, which lost 6 bases and 3 bases, there was a span of 25 bases. CDR1 and CDR2 from the germline V gene are LNHDA and SQIVND (reference sequence). The CDR3 length is 18 residues. CDR3 loop: CASRTRRGGASGTDTQYF. In DNA form, the CDR3 reads TGTGCCAGTAGGACTAGAAGGGGGGGTGCGAGTGGGACAGATACGCAGTATTTT.

CDR3 protein: CASSTGHVVDTQYF. In nucleotides, the CDR3 is TGCGCCAGCAGCACCGGACACGTCGTAGATACGCAGTATTTT. This chain connects TRBV5-1 to TRBJ2-3; TRBD1 might be the D (5 bases). Germline-derived CDR1 and CDR2 are SGHRS and YFSETQ. Trimming took off 4 bases at V and 5 bases at J, with 14 bases between the two ends. The length of the CDR3 is 14 residues.

This clone has just one count. The chain recombines TRBV7-2 with TRBJ2-6; D unresolved. CDR3 length: 15 residues. V was pared by 6 bases and J by 3 bases, with 12 bases between. In germline, CDR1 is SGHTA, CDR2 FQGNSA. CDR3 amino acids: CASRIWTVGANVLTF. The CDR3 DNA reads TGTGCCAGCAGGATATGGACCGTTGGGGCCAACGTCCTGACTTTC.

A single count supports this clone. This chain connects TRBV29-1 to TRBJ1-2, with D possibly being TRBD1 (5 bases). This CDR3 region has 13 residues. V dropped 5 bases and J dropped 8 bases, with 18 bases sitting between them. Germline V gene sequence: CDR1 SQVTM, CDR2 ANQGSEA. The CDR3 protein is CSVPPGVGVGYTF. The CDR3 DNA reads as TGCAGCGTTCCACCTGGGGTGGGGGTAGGCTACACCTTC.

This clone was seen just once. This chain connects TRBV5-1 to TRBJ2-2; 8 positions match TRBD1. CDR3 length equals 14 residues. Germline V CDR1 and CDR2: SGHRS, YFSETQ. The V gene end was trimmed by 4 bases and the J gene end by 5 bases; junction bases not matched to a gene: 4. In DNA, the CDR3 is TGCGCCAGCAGCGCGGGACAGGCAACCGGGGAGCTGTTTTTT. Translation: CASSAGQATGELFF.